A selection of T cell receptor beta chains follows, all from one sample in a study of blood T cells in healthy people across ages. TCRdb redid the calling of the 5' RACE reads with MiXCR, one entry per CDR3 protein. The data contain about 1.8 million distinct CDR3 sequences, about 50% of them seen just once; the ten biggest clones take up over 2%. Specimen: blood. The source is a woman aged 40 to 49 in good health. Each CDR3 is given with its conserved first and last residue. A D gene is named only where the DNA matches it firmly. The listing skips clone size in some rows; elsewhere it reads once, few, many or a size class.

TRBJ2-1,TRBD2,TRBV4-3,few,CASSQDAAGGDYNEQFF,TGCGCCAGCAGCCAAGACGCGGCGGGAGGGGACTACAATGAGCAGTTCTTC
TRBJ2-3,-,TRBV7-9,-,CASSSAWGQSTDTQYF,TGTGCCAGCAGCTCCGCATGGGGGCAGTCCACAGATACGCAGTATTTT
TRBJ2-5,-,TRBV9,once,CASSRQGMLQTQYF,TGTGCCAGCAGTCGCCAGGGAATGCTTCAGACCCAGTACTTC
TRBJ2-7,TRBD1,TRBV9,-,CASSVAGQDSYEQYF,TGTGCCAGCAGCGTAGCGGGACAGGATTCCTACGAGCAGTACTTC
TRBJ2-1,-,TRBV7-2,-,CASSVFGPNEQFF,TGTGCCAGCAGCGTTTTCGGGCCAAATGAGCAGTTCTTC
TRBJ2-5,TRBD1,TRBV7-2,-,CASSYRVGDRVRETQYF,TGTGCCAGCAGCTACCGGGTCGGGGACAGGGTACGAGAGACCCAGTACTTC
TRBJ1-2,TRBD1,TRBV25-1,-,CASSEYRGRGYTF,TGTGCCAGCAGTGAATACAGGGGGCGAGGCTACACCTTC
TRBJ2-5,-,TRBV28,few,CASSWGGGRIQETQYF,TGTGCCAGCAGTTGGGGAGGAGGTAGAATTCAAGAGACCCAGTACTTC
TRBJ2-1,-,TRBV27,-,CASSLGNLATYNEQFF,TGTGCCAGCAGCTTAGGGAATTTGGCGACCTACAATGAGCAGTTCTTC
TRBJ1-2,-,TRBV29-1,-,CSVEDSQLYGYTF,TGCAGCGTTGAGGACAGCCAACTCTATGGCTACACCTTC
TRBJ2-4,TRBD1,TRBV13,-,CASSPGTGGGLAKNIQYF,TGTGCCAGCAGCCCCGGGACAGGGGGTGGTCTAGCCAAAAACATTCAGTACTTC
TRBJ2-7,TRBD1,TRBV11-2,-,CASSLYPDRAYEQYF,TGTGCTAGCAGCTTATATCCAGACAGGGCCTACGAGCAGTACTTC
TRBJ2-2,TRBD2,TRBV4-2,-,CASSQDRIGNSGGRNTGKLFF,TGTGCCAGCAGCCAAGACCGAATTGGAAATAGCGGGGGCCGGAACACCGGGAAGCTGTTTTTT
TRBJ2-1,-,TRBV20-1,-,CSARPRGNEQFF,TGCAGTGCTAGACCAAGAGGTAATGAGCAGTTCTTC
TRBJ1-2,-,TRBV6-6,-,CASSPGHLPYGYTF,TGTGCCAGCAGCCCGGGACACCTCCCCTATGGCTACACCTTC
TRBJ2-1,-,TRBV7-2,few,CASSYRGGNNEQFF,TGTGCCAGCAGCTACAGGGGGGGGAACAATGAGCAGTTCTTC
TRBJ1-2,-,TRBV6-5,-,CASSYGLAGYGYTF,TGTGCCAGCAGTTACGGGTTGGCCGGCTATGGCTACACCTTC
TRBJ2-4,-,TRBV27,-,CASSTRLTGFTDIQYF,TGTGCCAGCAGTACCCGCCTTACAGGGTTTACGGACATTCAGTACTTC
TRBJ2-3,-,TRBV3-1,-,CASSQEGPTDTQYF,TGTGCCAGCAGCCAAGAGGGCCCCACAGATACGCAGTATTTT
TRBJ2-3,-,TRBV24-1,few,CATSARPTDTQYF,TGTGCCACCAGTGCGAGGCCCACAGATACGCAGTATTTT
TRBJ2-6,-,TRBV4-3,-,CASSQVVGAGSGANVLTF,TGCGCCAGCAGCCAAGTCGTCGGCGCGGGCTCTGGGGCCAACGTCCTGACTTTC
TRBJ2-1,TRBD2,TRBV19,-,CASSFSGGGRVVSNEQFF,TGTGCCAGTAGTTTTAGCGGGGGCGGGCGCGTGGTGTCCAATGAGCAGTTCTTC
TRBJ1-6,-,TRBV7-2,few,CASSTRILNSPLHF,TGTGCCAGCAGCACGAGGATCTTGAATTCACCCCTCCACTTT
TRBJ2-5,-,TRBV7-9,few,CASSLTLEETQYF,TGTGCCAGCAGCTTAACACTAGAAGAGACCCAGTACTTC
TRBJ2-1,TRBD1,TRBV5-1,few,CASRRETGATYNEQFF,TGCGCCAGCAGACGCGAAACAGGGGCCACCTACAATGAGCAGTTCTTC
TRBJ1-4,-,TRBV4-3,few,CASSQDPRGANEKLFF,TGCGCCAGCAGCCAAGACCCCAGAGGAGCTAATGAAAAACTGTTTTTT
TRBJ2-3,-,TRBV28,-,CASSLSAARRTDTQYF,TGTGCCAGCAGTTTATCGGCCGCCAGACGCACAGATACGCAGTATTTT
TRBJ2-7,TRBD2,TRBV15,once,CATSRDRVAGASCEQYF,TGTGCCACCAGCAGAGATCGAGTAGCGGGGGCCTCCTGCGAGCAGTACTTC
TRBJ1-6,-,TRBV9,-,CASSAAPGPSFKEALHF,TGTGCCAGCAGCGCGGCCCCAGGGCCCTCTTTCAAGGAGGCCCTCCACTTT
TRBJ2-3,TRBD2,TRBV20-1,few,CSASPGLVRSTDTQYF,TGCAGTGCTAGTCCCGGACTAGTCCGGTCCACAGATACGCAGTATTTT
TRBJ2-4,-,TRBV28,-,CASSLYQAGVAKNIQYF,TGTGCCAGCAGTTTATATCAAGCAGGGGTAGCCAAAAACATTCAGTACTTC
TRBJ2-7,-,TRBV6-5,-,CASEGAYEQYF,TGTGCCAGCGAAGGGGCCTACGAGCAGTACTTC
TRBJ2-1,TRBD1,TRBV7-6,once,CASSLAGGQGLYEQFF,TGTGCCAGCAGCTTAGCTGGAGGACAGGGGCTCTATGAGCAGTTCTTC
TRBJ2-4,-,TRBV15,few,CATRDNRILAKNIQYF,TGTGCCACCAGAGACAATAGGATTCTAGCCAAAAACATTCAGTACTTC
TRBJ2-7,-,TRBV27,few,CASSFRQGEFAYEQYF,TGTGCCAGCAGTTTTCGCCAGGGAGAGTTCGCCTACGAGCAGTACTTC
TRBJ1-4,-,TRBV3-1,-,CASSPLAGEKLFF,TGTGCCAGCAGCCCCTTGGCCGGAGAAAAACTGTTTTTT
TRBJ2-1,-,TRBV10-3,-,CAITAGGGSYNEQFF,TGTGCCATCACCGCCGGAGGGGGCTCCTACAATGAGCAGTTCTTC
TRBJ1-2,-,TRBV6-2/TRBV6-3,few,CASRYTEEVAVGYTF,TGTGCCAGCAGATATACAGAAGAGGTAGCGGTTGGCTACACCTTC
TRBJ1-1,-,TRBV7-2,few,CASSFREAEAFF,TGTGCCAGCAGCTTCAGGGAAGCTGAAGCTTTCTTT
TRBJ1-6,-,TRBV6-5,-,CASSSGYPSTLHF,TGTGCCAGCAGTTCCGGGTACCCCTCCACCCTCCACTTT
TRBJ2-5,-,TRBV2,few,CASSEGDKWGYF,TGTGCCAGCAGTGAAGGGGACAAATGGGGGTACTTC